The sequence of this TCR beta chain was determined in a study of early T cells in non-severe SARS-CoV-2 infection. Study-wide results and caveats: The study's VDJdb matching favored anti-spike CD8 responses and missed private and CD4 specificities.

Unique molecular identifiers were affixed to single, distinct cDNA molecules. TCRdb reprocessed the 5' RACE reads with MiXCR, giving one entry per CDR3 protein. The sample yields about 40,000 distinct CDR3 sequences, approximately 4.8% seen once. The CDR3 runs 12 residues. CDR1 and CDR2 from the germline V gene are GTSNPN and SVGIG (reference sequence). The V end was cut by 0 bases, the J end by 7 bases, with 9 bases between. Concerning this clonotype itself: Its antigen remains unknown.

The V and J genes are TRBV30 and TRBJ1-2; D call uncertain. The specimen sequenced was whole blood. This TCR was recovered from an adult who was a healthcare worker with PCR-confirmed SARS-CoV-2 infection or an uninfected control (not recorded which). CDR3 bases: TGTGCCTGGAGTGTATCAGTTCTTGGCTACACCTTC. Its protein product is CAWSVSVLGYTF.